Listed here are 31 T cell receptor beta chains from one sample, sequenced in a study of T cell responses to AZD1222 COVID-19 vaccine. The table came from immunoSEQ multiplex PCR; TCRdb's copy has only in-frame clones and leaves some out. This table holds over 150,000 clones, roughly 86% found once. Material: peripheral blood, obtained on day 0 of AZD1222 vaccination. The receptors come from an adult in good health.

This chain connects TRBV28 to TRBJ2-1; 7 bases fit TRBD2. Per the germline V gene, CDR1 is MDHEN and CDR2 is SYDVKM. The CDR3 runs to 13 residues. The V and J ends lost 7 bases and 9 bases, in that order; junction bases with no gene match: 9. CDR3 residues: CASMGRVDGEQFF. The CDR3 DNA reads as TGTGCCAGCATGGGGAGGGTGGATGGTGAGCAGTTCTTC.

The rearrangement links TRBV24-1 to TRBJ2-5; tentatively, D is TRBD2 (5 bases). Trimming shortened V by 6 bases and J by 2 bases, and 15 bases separated the two germline ends. CDR3 length equals 15 residues. Germline V gives CDR1 KGHDR, CDR2 SFDVKD. Written as DNA, the CDR3 is TGTGCCACCAGTCGGGGAGACTGGCCGCAAGAGACCCAGTACTTC. Protein sequence: CATSRGDWPQETQYF.

This clone was seen only a few times. This chain connects TRBV6-5 to TRBJ1-3, with D maybe TRBD1 (6 bases). This CDR3 is built from 14 residues. CDR1 is MNHEY and CDR2 is SVGAGI in the germline V gene. Trimming removed 5 bases from V and 2 bases from J, with 10 bases in between. The CDR3 is CASSPTGTGNTIYF. In DNA, the CDR3 is TGTGCCAGCAGTCCCACAGGGACTGGAAACACCATATATTTT.

This chain joins TRBV20-1 and TRBJ1-1; 8 nucleotides align to TRBD1. Trimming cost V 3 bases and J 4 bases; bases outside gene matches: 1. The germline gives CDR1 DFQATT, CDR2 SNEGSKA (reference sequence). There are 12 residues in the CDR3. The CDR3 nucleotides are TGCAGTGCTAGTACAGGGGGCACTGAAGCTTTCTTT. Its protein is CSASTGGTEAFF.

The V call is TRBV2, the J call TRBJ1-2, with D possibly TRBD1 on 6 matching bases. CDR1 and CDR2 (germline): SNHLY, FYNNEI. CDR3 size: 12 residues. With 5 bases removed from V and 6 bases from J, the gap between germline ends came to 10 bases. Here the CDR3 DNA reads TGTGCCAGCAGTTATGCAGGGGATGGCTACACCTTC. It codes for CASSYAGDGYTF.

This sequence joins TRBV7-8 and TRBJ1-4; D might be TRBD1 (6 bases). The V end lost 3 bases, the J end lost 14 bases, and 16 bases lay between the germline ends. Germline CDR1 SGHVS, CDR2 FQNEAQ. This CDR3 region has 13 residues. The CDR3 DNA follows: TGTGCCAGCAGCTTGGGTTCACAGGGCTGGCTGTTTTTT. The encoded protein is CASSLGSQGWLFF.

Here the CDR3 reads CASSSEGPSTDTQYF. CDR3 sequence (DNA): TGTGCCAGCAGCTCGGAGGGCCCTAGCACAGATACGCAGTATTTT. The J gene is TRBJ2-3, the V gene TRBV7-9; the D gene is possibly TRBD2 (6 bases). Germline-derived CDR1 and CDR2 are SEHNR and FQNEAQ (reference sequence). The CDR3 loop spans 15 amino acids. Between the trimmed V and J ends, which lost 4 bases and 0 bases, there was a span of 11 bases.

This chain joins TRBV4-2 and TRBJ2-6, with a possible D match to TRBD1 (6 bases). CDR1 and CDR2 from the germline V gene are LGHNA and YNFKEQ. V shed 0 bases and J shed 0 bases, with 9 bases lying between them. The CDR3 contains 17 residues. CDR3 coding DNA: TGTGCCAGCAGCCAAGAACTCAGGGGCTCTGGGGCCAACGTCCTGACTTTC. Its protein is CASSQELRGSGANVLTF.

This clone showed up just once. The V gene is TRBV5-1, the J gene TRBJ1-6; D not resolved. This CDR3 is built from 14 residues. The V end was cut by 1 base, the J end by 10 bases, with 12 bases between. The germline V gene encodes CDR1 SGHRS and CDR2 YFSETQ. Here the CDR3 reads CASSLFTQGSPLHF. As DNA, the CDR3 is TGCGCCAGCAGCTTGTTTACCCAAGGATCACCCCTCCACTTT.

The chain uses TRBV7-3 and TRBJ1-1; D not certain. V dropped 4 bases and J dropped 6 bases, with 18 bases sitting between them. This CDR3 has 15 residues. The germline gives CDR1 SGHTA, CDR2 FQGTGA. The CDR3 is CASSSEVSRRSEAFF. CDR3 coding DNA: TGTGCCAGCAGCTCTGAAGTCAGTCGACGGTCTGAAGCTTTCTTT.

V and J are TRBV5-1 and TRBJ2-4; no reliable D call. Germline V gene data show CDR1 as SGHRS and CDR2 as YFSETQ. The CDR3 has 16 residues. Trimming stripped 1 base from V and 1 base from J, with 12 bases between. CDR3 residues: CASSLLHWVAKNIQYF. DNA for the CDR3: TGCGCCAGCAGCTTGCTTCATTGGGTGGCCAAAAACATTCAGTACTTC.

V is TRBV28 and J is TRBJ2-2; D is perhaps TRBD1 (5 bases). This CDR3 is built from 13 residues. Trimming cost V 2 bases and J 9 bases, with 10 bases left between them. The V gene's germline CDR1 is MDHEN and CDR2 SYDVKM. Here the CDR3 DNA reads TGTGCCAGCAGTTTACAGTGGACAAGGGAGCTGTTTTTT. It translates to CASSLQWTRELFF.

The J gene is TRBJ2-6, the V gene TRBV7-2; D not resolved. V lost 0 bases, J lost 12 bases, and 12 bases lay in between. Germline CDR1 is SGHTA and CDR2 is FQGNSA. This CDR3 is built from 14 residues. The CDR3 DNA reads as TGTGCCAGCAGCTTAGCGCAGATCTCCCCCGTCCTGACTTTC. Translating it yields CASSLAQISPVLTF.

The rearrangement joins TRBV5-1 to TRBJ1-2; 11 nucleotides match TRBD1. Germline V gene lookup returns CDR1 SGHRS and CDR2 YFSETQ. The CDR3 contains 14 residues. J lost 8 bases, V lost 0 bases, and 3 bases had no gene match. The CDR3 loop reads CASSLGGTGGGYTF. As DNA, the CDR3 is TGCGCCAGCAGCTTGGGAGGGACAGGGGGAGGCTACACCTTC. Full variable domain (remainder filled in from reference TRBV5-1 and TRBJ1-2): KAGVTQTPRYLIKTRGQQVTLSCSPISGHRSVSWYQQTPGQGLQFLFEYFSETQRNKGNFPGRFSGRQFSNSRSEMNVSTLELGDSALYLCASSLGGTGGGYTFGSGTRLTVV.

The V gene is TRBV4-3, the J gene TRBJ1-3; a weak D match, TRBD1 (6 bases). V dropped 1 base and J dropped 0 bases, with 13 bases sitting between them. Germline lookup yields CDR1 LGHNA and CDR2 YSLEER. The CDR3 covers 17 residues. The CDR3, as DNA: TGCGCCAGCAGCCAAGGTCTTACAGGGAGCTCTGGAAACACCATATATTTT. Amino acid sequence: CASSQGLTGSSGNTIYF.

The chain joins TRBV28 to TRBJ2-2, with D hard to call. Germline lookup yields CDR1 MDHEN and CDR2 SYDVKM. The length of the CDR3 is 12 residues. With 5 bases removed from V and 9 bases from J, the gap between germline ends came to 10 bases. The CDR3 bases are TGTGCCAGCAGTCTTAGACGTAGGGAGCTGTTTTTT. Protein product: CASSLRRRELFF. Full variable domain (remainder filled in from reference TRBV28 and TRBJ2-2): DVKVTQSSRYLVKRTGEKVFLECVQDMDHENMFWYRQDPGLGLRLIYFSYDVKMKEKGDIPEGYSVSREKKERFSLILESASTNQTSMYLCASSLRRRELFFGEGSRLTVL.

The V gene is TRBV29-1, the J gene TRBJ1-3; perhaps TRBD1 as D (5 bases). The CDR3 length is 12 residues. Germline values: CDR1 SQVTM, CDR2 ANQGSEA. V lost 4 bases to trimming and J lost 4 bases, with 8 bases between them. CDR3 DNA: TGCAGCGTTGTAAGGGGAGGAAACACCATATATTTT. Amino acids: CSVVRGGNTIYF.

The chain links TRBV5-1 to TRBJ2-3; TRBD2 matches 14 bases. With V trimmed by 5 bases and J by 2 bases, 7 bases remained unmatched. The CDR3 length is 17 residues. Germline loops: CDR1 SGHRS, CDR2 YFSETQ. This CDR3 is CASREPGLAGATDTQYF. The CDR3 coding sequence is TGCGCCAGCAGGGAACCGGGACTAGCGGGGGCCACAGATACGCAGTATTTT.

This rearrangement joins TRBV7-2 to TRBJ2-5; D possibly corresponds to TRBD2 (5 bases). Trimming took off 1 base at V and 5 bases at J, with 20 bases between the two ends. The V gene's germline CDR1 is SGHTA and CDR2 FQGNSA. This CDR3 is 17 amino acids long. CDR3 in DNA: TGTGCCAGCAGCTTAGGCCGGGGTCGGCGATTTAGGGAGACCCAGTACTTC. Protein sequence: CASSLGRGRRFRETQYF.

The chain couples TRBV19 to TRBJ2-4, with D unclear. This CDR3 is 16 amino acids long. The germline gives CDR1 LNHDA, CDR2 SQIVND (reference sequence). V lost 5 bases and J lost 0, with 14 bases in between. CDR3 amino acids: CASSVRQTLAKNIQYF. Here the CDR3 DNA reads TGTGCCAGTAGTGTGAGGCAGACACTAGCCAAAAACATTCAGTACTTC.

The chain couples TRBV5-1 to TRBJ1-1; D is unresolved. This CDR3 has 13 amino acids. Trimming shortened V by 6 bases and J by 8 bases, and 17 bases separated the two germline ends. Germline V gene data show CDR1 as SGHRS and CDR2 as YFSETQ. The CDR3 DNA is TGCGCCAGCACCCTCGACGGAATTAAAGAAGCTTTCTTT. This translates into CASTLDGIKEAFF.

The rearrangement links TRBV5-1 to TRBJ1-6, with no clear D. Germline lookup yields CDR1 SGHRS and CDR2 YFSETQ. V lost 0 bases to trimming and J lost 0 bases, with 7 bases between them. The CDR3 contains 16 residues. DNA of the CDR3: TGCGCCAGCAGCTTGGCCTGGGTCTCCTATAATTCACCCCTCCACTTT. Protein product: CASSLAWVSYNSPLHF.

This chain uses TRBV6-1 with TRBJ2-2; TRBD1 might be the D (5 bases). Germline V gene sequence: CDR1 MNHNS, CDR2 SASEGT. CDR3 length: 17 amino acids. With 2 bases removed from V and 6 bases from J, the gap between germline ends came to 19 bases. The CDR3 spells CASSEHFGRDIAGELFF. CDR3 in DNA: TGTGCCAGCAGTGAACATTTTGGCAGGGATATTGCCGGGGAGCTGTTTTTT.

The rearrangement uses TRBV5-4 and TRBJ2-7; possible D gene TRBD1, 5 bases. Per the germline V gene, CDR1 is SGHNT and CDR2 is YYREEE (reference sequence). The CDR3 runs 13 residues. V was clipped by 2 bases and J by 2 bases, with 8 bases between them. CDR3 loop: CASSFTGTYEQYF. CDR3 DNA: TGTGCCAGCAGCTTCACAGGCACCTACGAGCAGTACTTC.

This clone came up once. V is TRBV5-6 and J is TRBJ2-3; TRBD2 matches 8 bases. This CDR3 has 15 amino acids. The germline CDR1 and CDR2 sequences are SGHDT and YYEEEE. V lost 2 bases and J lost 4; bases outside the gene matches: 6. The CDR3 spells CASSFGLAGADTQYF. DNA for the CDR3: TGTGCCAGCAGCTTCGGACTAGCCGGGGCAGATACGCAGTATTTT.

This chain links TRBV7-2 with TRBJ1-5; D not resolved. Germline CDR1 and CDR2: SGHTA and FQGNSA. V lost 2 bases to trimming and J lost 6 bases, with 8 bases between them. The CDR3 covers 13 residues. CDR3 sequence: CASSLSQSQPQHF. CDR3 DNA: TGTGCCAGCAGCTTATCACAAAGTCAGCCCCAGCATTTT.

This rearrangement joins TRBV5-5 to TRBJ2-7; tentative D call: TRBD1 (6 bases). The CDR3 is 15 amino acids. V was trimmed by 2 bases and J by 2 bases, leaving 14 bases between them. Germline CDR1 reads SGHKS; CDR2 reads YYEKEE (reference sequence). The CDR3 here is CASSFTGILPYEQYF. The DNA of the CDR3 is TGTGCCAGCAGCTTTACAGGGATTCTCCCCTACGAGCAGTACTTC. Drawing the rest from reference TRBV5-5 and TRBJ2-7, the complete variable domain is DAGVTQSPTHLIKTRGQQVTLRCSPISGHKSVSWYQQVLGQGPQFIFQYYEKEERGRGNFPDRFSARQFPNYSSELNVNALLLGDSALYLCASSFTGILPYEQYFGPGTRLTVT.

This clone was observed once. The V call is TRBV9, the J call TRBJ1-1, with TRBD1 as a possible D gene (5 bases). V lost 3 bases and J 0 bases, leaving 21 bases between the germline ends. CDR3 size: 18 residues. From germline, CDR1 is SGDLS and CDR2 YYNGEE. Here the CDR3 reads CASSDAERGSVMNTEAFF. The CDR3 nucleotides read TGTGCCAGCAGCGACGCGGAGAGGGGATCAGTAATGAACACTGAAGCTTTCTTT.

The chain combines TRBV25-1 with TRBJ1-6; the D is unclear. The CDR3 runs to 12 residues. The V end lost 4 bases, the J end lost 7 bases, and 5 bases lay between the germline ends. Germline loops: CDR1 MGHDK, CDR2 SYGVNS. The CDR3 protein is CASSVGNSPLHF. The CDR3 region has the DNA TGTGCCAGCAGTGTGGGCAATTCACCCCTCCACTTT.

The V gene is TRBV24-1, the J gene TRBJ1-5, with D perhaps TRBD1 (5 bases). Germline-derived CDR1 and CDR2 are KGHDR and SFDVKD. The CDR3 is made up of 15 amino acids. The V end was cut by 4 bases, the J end by 7 bases, with 16 bases between. The CDR3 here is CATSEPGGTGQPQHF. DNA of the CDR3: TGTGCCACCAGTGAGCCCGGGGGGACGGGGCAGCCCCAGCATTTT.

CDR3 amino acids: CASSPRTSALNEQFF. DNA of the CDR3: TGTGCCAGCAGCCCCCGGACTAGCGCCCTCAATGAGCAGTTCTTC. V is TRBV7-9 and J is TRBJ2-1; 9 bases line up with TRBD2. Germline CDR1 is SEHNR and CDR2 is FQNEAQ (reference sequence). The CDR3 contains 15 residues. V shed 5 bases, J shed 6 bases, and the junction held 8 bases outside the gene matches.